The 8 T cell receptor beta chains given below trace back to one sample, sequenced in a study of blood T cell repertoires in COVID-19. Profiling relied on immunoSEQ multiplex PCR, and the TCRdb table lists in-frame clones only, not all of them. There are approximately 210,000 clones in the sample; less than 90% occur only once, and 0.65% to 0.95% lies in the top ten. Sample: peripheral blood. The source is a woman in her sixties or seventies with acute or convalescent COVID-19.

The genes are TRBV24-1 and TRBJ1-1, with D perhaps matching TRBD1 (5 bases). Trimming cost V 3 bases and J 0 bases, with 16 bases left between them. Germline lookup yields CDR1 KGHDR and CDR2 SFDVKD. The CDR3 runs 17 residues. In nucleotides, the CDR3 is TGTGCCACCAGTGATCTATATGCGGGGGTATTGAACACTGAAGCTTTCTTT. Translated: CATSDLYAGVLNTEAFF.

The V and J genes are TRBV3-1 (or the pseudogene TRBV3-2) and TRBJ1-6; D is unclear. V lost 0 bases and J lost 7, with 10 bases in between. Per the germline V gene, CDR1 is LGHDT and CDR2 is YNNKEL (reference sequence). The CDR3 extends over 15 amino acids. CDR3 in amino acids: CASSQEVQLNSPLHF. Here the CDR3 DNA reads TGTGCCAGCAGCCAAGAAGTACAGCTGAATTCACCCCTCCACTTT.

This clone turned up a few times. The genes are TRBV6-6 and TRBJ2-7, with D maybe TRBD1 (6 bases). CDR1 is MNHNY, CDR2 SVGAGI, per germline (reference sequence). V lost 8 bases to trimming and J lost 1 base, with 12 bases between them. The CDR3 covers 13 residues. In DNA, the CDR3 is TGTGCCAGCGCGGTGGGGGCTTCCTACGAGCAGTACTTC. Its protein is CASAVGASYEQYF.

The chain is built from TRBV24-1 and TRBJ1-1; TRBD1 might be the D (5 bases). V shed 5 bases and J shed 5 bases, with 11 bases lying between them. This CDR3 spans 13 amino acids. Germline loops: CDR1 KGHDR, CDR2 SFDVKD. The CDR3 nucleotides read TGTGCCACCAGTGCCAGGGATAGGACTGAAGCTTTCTTT. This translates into CATSARDRTEAFF.

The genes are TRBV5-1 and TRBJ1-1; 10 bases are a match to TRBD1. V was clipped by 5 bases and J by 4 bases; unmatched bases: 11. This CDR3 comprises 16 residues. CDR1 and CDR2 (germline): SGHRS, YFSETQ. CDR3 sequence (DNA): TGCGCCAGCAGGGGGACAGGGGTTGGATCGGTCACTGAAGCTTTCTTT. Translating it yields CASRGTGVGSVTEAFF. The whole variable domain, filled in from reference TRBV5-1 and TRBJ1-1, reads KAGVTQTPRYLIKTRGQQVTLSCSPISGHRSVSWYQQTPGQGLQFLFEYFSETQRNKGNFPGRFSGRQFSNSRSEMNVSTLELGDSALYLCASRGTGVGSVTEAFFGQGTRLTVV.

The CDR3 bases are TGCGCCAGCAGAAACGGGGGCTATGGCTACACCTTC. Translated, it gives CASRNGGYGYTF. V usage is TRBV5-1 and J usage is TRBJ1-2; TRBD1 might be the D (5 bases). The CDR3 consists of 12 residues. Germline loops: CDR1 SGHRS, CDR2 YFSETQ. Trimming cost V 5 bases and J 4 bases, with 9 bases left between them.

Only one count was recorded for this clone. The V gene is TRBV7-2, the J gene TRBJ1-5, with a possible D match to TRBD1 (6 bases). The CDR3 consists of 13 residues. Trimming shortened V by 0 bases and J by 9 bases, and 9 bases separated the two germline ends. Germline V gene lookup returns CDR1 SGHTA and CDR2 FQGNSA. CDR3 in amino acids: CASSLARGSPQHF. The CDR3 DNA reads TGTGCCAGCAGCTTAGCTAGGGGGTCGCCCCAGCATTTT.

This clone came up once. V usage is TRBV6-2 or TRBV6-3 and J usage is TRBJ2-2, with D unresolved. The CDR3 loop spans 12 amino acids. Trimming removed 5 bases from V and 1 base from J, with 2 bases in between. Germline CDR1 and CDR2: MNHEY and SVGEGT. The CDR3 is CASSLNTGELFF. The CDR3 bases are TGTGCCAGCAGTCTGAACACCGGGGAGCTGTTTTTT.